Listed below are T cell receptor beta chains from one sample, sequenced in a study of identical twins. TCRdb processed the 5' RACE reads anew with MiXCR; each CDR3 protein has one entry. This sample yields 250,000 or so distinct CDR3 sequences, of which 5.5% to 7% are seen a single time; 3.5% to 4% belongs to the top ten. Separately, the same data were catalogued under a study of yellow fever vaccine responses in identical twins.

The specimen sequenced was memory (CD45RO+) T cells sorted from blood. The receptors were gathered from a woman between 18 and 29 years old in good health. The CDR3 runs from the conserved cysteine through the conserved F or W. D genes are given only for firm matches. Clone size is given for some rows only: seen once, a few or many times, or a class if the clone is expanded.

J	length	D	size	V	CDR3	DNA
TRBJ2-7	14	NA	many	TRBV28	CASVRGGTSYEQYF	TGTGCCAGCGTTCGAGGCGGAACCTCCTACGAGCAGTACTTC
TRBJ2-1	13	NA	few	TRBV20-1	CSASRGKSNEQFF	TGCAGTGCTTCGCGGGGAAAATCTAATGAGCAGTTCTTC
TRBJ1-2	14	TRBD1	NA	TRBV20-1	CSAPDRQISRGYTF	TGCAGTGCCCCGGACAGGCAGATATCTCGTGGCTACACCTTC
TRBJ2-1	11	NA	few	TRBV5-1	CASSLEAEQFF	TGCGCCAGCAGCTTGGAGGCTGAGCAGTTCTTC
TRBJ2-5	15	TRBD1	few	TRBV7-2	CASSLVTGWRETQYF	TGTGCCAGCAGCTTAGTGACAGGGTGGAGAGAGACCCAGTACTTC
TRBJ2-2	15	TRBD2	few	TRBV20-1	CSAGRLAGGRGELFF	TGCAGTGCTGGAAGACTAGCGGGGGGACGAGGGGAGCTGTTTTTT
TRBJ2-1	18	TRBD2	many	TRBV2	CASRTGTSGSYSYNEQFF	TGTGCCAGCAGAACCGGGACTAGCGGGTCATACTCCTACAATGAGCAGTTCTTC
TRBJ2-1	15	TRBD2	many	TRBV5-1	CASSSGLAGVNEQFF	TGCGCCAGCAGCTCCGGACTAGCGGGAGTCAATGAGCAGTTCTTC
TRBJ2-3	16	TRBD2	NA	TRBV11-2	CASSFRLAGGSDTQYF	TGTGCCAGCAGCTTCCGACTAGCGGGAGGTTCAGATACGCAGTATTTT
TRBJ2-2	13	NA	few	TRBV14	CASSQFRNGELFF	TGTGCCAGCAGCCAATTTAGGAACGGGGAGCTGTTTTTT